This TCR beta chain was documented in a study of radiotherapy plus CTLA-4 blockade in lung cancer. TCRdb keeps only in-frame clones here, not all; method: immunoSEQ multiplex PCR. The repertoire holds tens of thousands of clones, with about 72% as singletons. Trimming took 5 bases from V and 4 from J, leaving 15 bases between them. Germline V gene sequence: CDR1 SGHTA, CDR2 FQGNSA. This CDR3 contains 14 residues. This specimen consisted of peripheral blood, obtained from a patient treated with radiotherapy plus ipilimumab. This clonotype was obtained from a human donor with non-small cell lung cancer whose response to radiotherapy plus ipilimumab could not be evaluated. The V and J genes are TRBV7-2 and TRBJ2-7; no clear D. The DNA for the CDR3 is TGTGCCAGCAGCCCCAAAGTGGGCCCTTACGAGCAGTACTTC. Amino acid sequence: CASSPKVGPYEQYF.